What follows describes a single TCR beta chain. This entry belongs to a study of blood T cell repertoires in COVID-19. Across the whole study: Donors in the United States, Italy and Spain gave samples during acute or convalescent COVID-19. The cDNA or gDNA used as material had been derived from T cells, B-cell-depleted T cells, or PBMCs.

The CDR3 has 18 residues. CDR1 SGHVS and CDR2 FQNEAQ come from the germline V gene. J gave up 2 bases and V 5 bases, and 10 bases lay outside the gene matches. In the original processing: Estimates of nucleated cell counts were drawn from the amplification of reference gene primers. This table comes from immunoSEQ multiplex PCR, and its TCRdb copy is limited to in-frame clones, with some not included. Clonal size and the V and J genes are those of that table, whereas D and trimming came from the DNA. The sample records 200,000 to 300,000 clones, almost 85% being singletons. The rearrangement uses TRBV7-8 and TRBJ2-4; 12 positions match TRBD1. Sequencing was performed on peripheral blood. The origin of this receptor is a man aged 50-60 years with acute or convalescent COVID-19. The chain's CDR3 is CASSLTSGTGGSKNIQYF. CDR3 bases: TGTGCCAGCAGCCTCACCTCCGGGACAGGGGGCTCCAAAAACATTCAGTACTTC.